The sample holds one count of the clone carrying this T cell receptor (beta chain). Its antigen remains unidentified. This sample is part of a study of T cells in localized non-small cell lung cancer. Clones were read by immunoSEQ multiplex PCR, and TCRdb kept only the in-frame ones, dropping some. The sample carries some 15,000 clones, about four fifths recorded once. Study observations and caveats: When the top 100 tumor clones were examined, a median approximately 59 of them also appeared in the adjacent lung, which was paired and uninvolved. Sequencing was restricted to one tumor region; therefore, heterogeneity remains possible. T cell clonality was highest in uninvolved adjacent lung, above tumor.

This TCR came from a male donor aged 60 or over with stage I lung adenocarcinoma. The sequencing used peripheral blood, collected before any cancer treatment.

CDR3 sequence: CASSLTYEQYF. The CDR3 nucleotides are TGTGCCAGCAGTCTCACCTACGAGCAGTACTTC. V usage is TRBV14 and J usage is TRBJ2-7; D gene ambiguous. Germline-derived CDR1 and CDR2 are SGHDN and FVKESK. With 6 bases removed from V and 2 bases from J, the gap between germline ends came to 5 bases. The CDR3 extends over 11 amino acids.